Each of the 25 T cell receptor beta chains below was sequenced from the same sample in a study of blood T cell repertoires in COVID-19. Libraries were prepared by immunoSEQ multiplex PCR; TCRdb keeps only in-frame clonotypes and omits some of them. The profile shows approximately 300,000 clones, 89% of them singletons. The sequenced material came from PBMCs or T cells enriched from blood (not recorded which). Receptors were obtained from a woman aged 30 to 39 who had recovered from COVID-19.

The genes are TRBV10-3 and TRBJ2-7; 8 nucleotides agree with TRBD2. The germline V gene has CDR1 ENHRY and CDR2 SYGVKD. Trimming took 3 bases from V and 6 from J; bases not matched to a gene: 10. This CDR3 has 15 amino acids. As DNA, the CDR3 is TGTGCCATCAGTGACGGTATGGGACTAGGGGTCGAGCAGTACTTC. Protein sequence: CAISDGMGLGVEQYF.

This chain links TRBV4-1 with TRBJ1-2; possible D gene TRBD1, 6 bases. The germline V gene has CDR1 MGHRA and CDR2 YSYEKL. The CDR3 has 13 amino acids. V lost 4 bases to trimming and J lost 4 bases, with 10 bases between them. The CDR3 is CASSPTQGYGYTF. The CDR3 DNA follows: TGCGCCAGCAGCCCTACACAGGGCTATGGCTACACCTTC.

This clone was picked up a small number of times. The chain is built from TRBV12-5 and TRBJ1-2, with D possibly matching TRBD1 (6 bases). Per the germline V gene, CDR1 is LGHNT and CDR2 is FRNRAP. This CDR3 has 16 amino acids. Trimming shortened V by 0 bases and J by 2 bases, and 13 bases separated the two germline ends. CDR3: CASGLVLDRRNYGYTF. The CDR3 nucleotides are TGTGCTAGTGGTTTGGTACTAGACAGGAGAAACTATGGCTACACCTTC.

This chain uses TRBV7-9 with TRBJ1-6, with TRBD1 as a possible D gene (6 bases). Germline lookup yields CDR1 SEHNR and CDR2 FQNEAQ (reference sequence). V lost 5 bases and J 8 bases, leaving 13 bases between the germline ends. The CDR3 covers 14 residues. CDR3 coding DNA: TGTGCCAGCAGCGTAACACAGGGAGATTCACCCCTCCACTTT. Its protein is CASSVTQGDSPLHF.

The rearrangement uses TRBV19 and TRBJ2-2, with TRBD2 matching 9 bases. V shed 3 bases and J 2 bases; nucleotides not matched to a gene: 7. The CDR3 consists of 17 residues. Germline-derived CDR1 and CDR2 are LNHDA and SQIVND (reference sequence). The CDR3 coding sequence is TGTGCCAGTAGTATCCGATTAGCGGGAGTCAACACCGGGGAGCTGTTTTTT. This gives the protein CASSIRLAGVNTGELFF.

The V call is TRBV5-1, the J call TRBJ1-4; D may be TRBD1 (6 bases). CDR3 length: 15 residues. Germline CDR1 reads SGHRS; CDR2 reads YFSETQ. Between the trimmed V and J ends, which lost 7 bases and 8 bases, there was a span of 21 bases. The CDR3 DNA sequence: TGCGCCAGCGTTTCAGGGGACCCGCGCCTCGAAAAACTGTTTTTT. The encoded protein is CASVSGDPRLEKLFF.

V gene TRBV7-9 combines with J gene TRBJ1-4; D perhaps matches TRBD1 (5 bases). V was shortened by 2 bases and J by 3 bases, with 10 bases between the two germline ends. This CDR3 spans 15 amino acids. Germline values: CDR1 SEHNR, CDR2 FQNEAQ (reference sequence). CDR3 in DNA: TGTGCCAGCAGCTTACAGGGCTCAGCTAATGAAAAACTGTTTTTT. Amino acid sequence: CASSLQGSANEKLFF.

The DNA for the CDR3 is TGTGCCAGCAGCTTAGAAGCTCGGGGTACCGGGGAGCTGTTTTTT. It encodes CASSLEARGTGELFF. The rearrangement joins TRBV11-2 to TRBJ2-2; tentatively, D is TRBD2 (5 bases). The V end lost 0 bases, the J end lost 5 bases, and 10 bases lay between the germline ends. This CDR3 is 15 amino acids long. Germline V gene data show CDR1 as SGHAT and CDR2 as FQNNGV.

The chain recombines TRBV6-5 with TRBJ2-3; 7 bases are a match to TRBD1. V was clipped by 5 bases and J by 7 bases; unmatched bases: 9. The CDR3 is made up of 14 amino acids. Germline loops: CDR1 MNHEY, CDR2 SVGAGI. The CDR3 loop reads CASSISSTGNTQYF. CDR3 nucleotide sequence: TGTGCCAGCAGTATATCCTCGACAGGGAATACGCAGTATTTT.

This chain uses TRBV24-1 with TRBJ2-3; 10 nucleotides line up with TRBD1. The CDR3 length is 16 residues. Germline values: CDR1 KGHDR, CDR2 SFDVKD. Trimming cost V 4 bases and J 3 bases; bases outside gene matches: 6. The CDR3 coding sequence is TGTGCCACCAGTGACCCCCGGACAGGGGGAACAGATACGCAGTATTTT. It codes for CATSDPRTGGTDTQYF.

The gene calls are TRBV12-5 and TRBJ1-1; TRBD1 aligns across 7 bases. Germline V gene data show CDR1 as LGHNT and CDR2 as FRNRAP. J gave up 3 bases and V 2 bases, and 3 bases lay outside the gene matches. The CDR3 covers 14 residues. CDR3 DNA sequence: TGTGCTAGTGGTTTGACAGGGGCTTACACTGAAGCTTTCTTT. Amino acid sequence: CASGLTGAYTEAFF.

The rearrangement joins TRBV29-1 to TRBJ1-1; D is undetermined. V was clipped by 4 bases and J by 0 bases, with 6 bases between them. Germline CDR1 is SQVTM and CDR2 is ANQGSEA. This CDR3 comprises 12 residues. The chain's CDR3 is CSVARMNTEAFF. In DNA, the CDR3 is TGCAGCGTTGCCAGGATGAACACTGAAGCTTTCTTT.

The rearrangement links TRBV5-1 to TRBJ1-4; D ambiguous. The CDR3 consists of 14 residues. In germline, CDR1 is SGHRS, CDR2 YFSETQ. The V and J ends lost 0 bases and 3 bases respectively, with 6 bases between them. This chain's CDR3 is CASSLGLSNEKLFF. The CDR3 DNA is TGCGCCAGCAGCTTGGGTCTATCTAATGAAAAACTGTTTTTT.

The rearrangement links TRBV2 to TRBJ1-1, with a possible D match to TRBD1 (5 bases). The germline V gene encodes CDR1 SNHLY and CDR2 FYNNEI. The germline V and J ends were trimmed by 5 bases and 4 bases, with 14 bases remaining between them. The CDR3 is made up of 14 amino acids. Written as DNA, the CDR3 is TGTGCCAGCAGTCGACAACAGGATAGCACTGAAGCTTTCTTT. Protein sequence: CASSRQQDSTEAFF. Full variable domain (remainder filled in from reference TRBV2 and TRBJ1-1): EPEVTQTPSHQVTQMGQEVILRCVPISNHLYFYWYRQILGQKVEFLVSFYNNEISEKSEIFDDQFSVERPDGSNFTLKIRSTKLEDSAMYFCASSRQQDSTEAFFGQGTRLTVV.

The chain uses TRBV20-1 and TRBJ2-3; 12 bases fit TRBD2. The CDR3 runs to 15 residues. The trim removed 3 bases at V and 6 bases at J, leaving 7 bases unmatched. In germline, CDR1 is DFQATT, CDR2 SNEGSKA (reference sequence). The CDR3 region is CSASPSGRAADTQYF. Written as DNA, the CDR3 is TGCAGTGCTAGTCCTAGCGGGAGGGCCGCGGATACGCAGTATTTT.

The V call is TRBV7-2, the J call TRBJ1-5; no clear D gene. The CDR3 runs to 14 residues. CDR1 and CDR2 (germline): SGHTA, FQGNSA. Trimming shortened V by 3 bases and J by 2 bases, and 8 bases separated the two germline ends. The CDR3 here is CASSFGVGNQPQHF. The DNA for the CDR3 is TGTGCCAGCAGCTTCGGGGTGGGCAATCAGCCCCAGCATTTT.

This rearrangement joins TRBV20-1 to TRBJ1-3; D is unresolved. Germline CDR1 is DFQATT and CDR2 is SNEGSKA (reference sequence). The CDR3 contains 14 residues. Trimming shortened V by 3 bases and J by 4 bases, and 13 bases separated the two germline ends. CDR3 nucleotides: TGCAGTGCTAGTCGGTCAGAACAGGGAAACACCATATATTTT. It codes for CSASRSEQGNTIYF.

The chain joins TRBV7-9 to TRBJ2-5, with 8 bases that match TRBD2. After removal of 5 bases from V and 5 bases from J, the junction contained 10 bases not matched to a gene. This CDR3 has 15 residues. The germline V gene has CDR1 SEHNR and CDR2 FQNEAQ (reference sequence). The CDR3 nucleotides are TGTGCCAGCAGCGCTCGCGCGGGGGGCCAGGAGACCCAGTACTTC. Residues: CASSARAGGQETQYF.

The rearrangement uses TRBV6-5 and TRBJ1-5, with 9 bases that match TRBD1. The CDR3 length is 15 residues. Per germline, CDR1 MNHEY and CDR2 SVGAGI. Losses at the gene ends were 7 bases for V and 7 bases for J; bases not matched to a gene: 11. Written as DNA, the CDR3 is TGTGCCAGCACCCTAGGGGGACAGGGTTTACAGCCCCAGCATTTT. Translation: CASTLGGQGLQPQHF.

J is TRBJ1-5 and V is TRBV6-5, with TRBD1 as a possible D gene (5 bases). V dropped 6 bases and J dropped 4 bases, with 13 bases sitting between them. Germline CDR1 is MNHEY and CDR2 is SVGAGI. This CDR3 has 14 residues. This CDR3 reads CASRPGRTNQPQHF. In DNA, the CDR3 is TGTGCCAGCAGGCCAGGGCGTACAAATCAGCCCCAGCATTTT.

The rearrangement joins TRBV19 to TRBJ2-2, with TRBD2 matching over 8 bases. Germline CDR1 LNHDA, CDR2 SQIVND (reference sequence). CDR3 size: 16 residues. The V segment lost 3 bases and the J segment 6 bases; nucleotides outside the gene matches: 9. The CDR3 loop reads CASSISISGIAGELFF. DNA of the CDR3: TGTGCCAGTAGTATTTCGATTAGCGGGATCGCCGGGGAGCTGTTTTTT.

The chain's CDR3 is CASSVDRAGVIGETQYF. CDR3 sequence (DNA): TGTGCCAGCAGCGTAGATCGAGCGGGAGTCATCGGAGAGACCCAGTACTTC. The chain uses TRBV9 and TRBJ2-5; 8 nucleotides line up with TRBD2. Germline V CDR1 and CDR2: SGDLS, YYNGEE. The CDR3 contains 17 residues. V gave up 0 bases and J gave up 4 bases; unmatched junction bases: 11.

J is TRBJ2-1 and V is TRBV27, with 8 nucleotides matching TRBD2. The germline V gene encodes CDR1 MNHEY and CDR2 SMNVEV (reference sequence). This CDR3 is 15 amino acids long. V lost 3 bases to trimming and J lost 5 bases; unmatched junction nucleotides: 6. The CDR3 bases are TGTGCCAGCAGTTTCGGAACTAGCGGTCACAATGAGCAGTTCTTC. Translated, it gives CASSFGTSGHNEQFF.

The V gene is TRBV5-6, the J gene TRBJ2-3, with 9 positions matching TRBD1. The CDR3 is 15 amino acids. Germline trimming cut 2 bases from V and 1 base from J; bases unmatched to any gene: 2. The germline V gene encodes CDR1 SGHDT and CDR2 YYEEEE. As DNA, the CDR3 is TGTGCCAGCAGCTTACAGGGGGCGGGCACAGATACGCAGTATTTT. Translating gives CASSLQGAGTDTQYF. The complete variable domain, with remaining parts taken from reference TRBV5-6 and TRBJ2-3, reads DAGVTQSPTHLIKTRGQQVTLRCSPKSGHDTVSWYQQALGQGPQFIFQYYEEEERQRGNFPDRFSGHQFPNYSSELNVNALLLGDSALYLCASSLQGAGTDTQYFGPGTRLTVL.

The chain joins TRBV7-2 to TRBJ2-1; TRBD1 matches 10 bases. The V and J ends lost 4 bases and 6 bases, in that order; junction bases with no gene match: 6. Germline CDR1 and CDR2: SGHTA and FQGNSA. CDR3 length equals 15 residues. CDR3 amino acids: CASSSLGQGFNEQFF. CDR3 coding DNA: TGTGCCAGCAGCTCCTTGGGACAGGGGTTCAATGAGCAGTTCTTC.